The text below deals with one T cell receptor (beta chain). This sample stems from a study of blood T cell repertoires in COVID-19. Overall study: Researchers got acute and convalescent COVID-19 samples from the United States, Italy and Spain. T cells, B-cell-depleted T cells, or PBMCs supplied cDNA or gDNA.

The authors' processing: Nucleated cell number was recorded as an estimate derived from reference gene primer amplification. TCRdb's table, derived via immunoSEQ multiplex PCR, lists solely in-frame clones and lacks some. V, J and clone size derive from that table, while D and trimming were established from the DNA sequence. The sample shows approximately 99,000 clones, 80% to 90% of them seen only once. The V gene lost 5 bases and the J gene lost 2 bases, with 7 bases spanning the gap. This CDR3 has 12 residues. Looked up from germline, CDR1 is MNHEY and CDR2 is SMNVEV (reference sequence). This TCR was recovered from a human donor in a cohort sampled during active COVID-19. The rearrangement joins TRBV27 to TRBJ2-7, with D tentatively TRBD2 (5 bases). The sample consisted of peripheral blood. The CDR3 DNA reads TGTGCCAGCAGTAGTAGCGCCTACGAGCAGTACTTC. Amino acids: CASSSSAYEQYF.